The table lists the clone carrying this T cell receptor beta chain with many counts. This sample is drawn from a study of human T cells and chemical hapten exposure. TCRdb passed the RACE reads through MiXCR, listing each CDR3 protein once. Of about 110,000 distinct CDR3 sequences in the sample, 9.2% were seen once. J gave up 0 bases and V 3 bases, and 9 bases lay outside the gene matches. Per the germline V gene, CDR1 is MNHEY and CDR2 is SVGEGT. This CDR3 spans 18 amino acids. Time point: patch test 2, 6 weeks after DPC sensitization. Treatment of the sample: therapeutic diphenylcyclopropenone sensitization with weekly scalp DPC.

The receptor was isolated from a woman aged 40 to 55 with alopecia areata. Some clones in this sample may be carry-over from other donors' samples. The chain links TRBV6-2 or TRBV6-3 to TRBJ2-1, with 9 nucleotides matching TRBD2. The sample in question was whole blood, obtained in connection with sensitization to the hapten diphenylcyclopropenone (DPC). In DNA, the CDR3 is TGTGCCAGCAGTTATGTCGGTAGCGGGGGAAGCTCCTACAATGAGCAGTTCTTC. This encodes CASSYVGSGGSSYNEQFF.